These T cell receptor beta chains were read from a single sample in a study of PD-L1 blockade in urothelial cancer. The method was immunoSEQ multiplex PCR; TCRdb's version includes in-frame clones alone and lacks a portion of them. The sample shows about 45,000 clones, 70% to 90% of them seen only once. The material sequenced was PBMCs, taken around atezolizumab (anti-PD-L1) treatment. The receptors here all came from a donor at least 40 years old with urothelial cancer. The CDR3 runs from the conserved cysteine through the conserved F or W. A D gene is named only where the DNA matches it firmly. The size of a clone is reported for some rows only, either as once, few or many, or as a class for expanded clones.

.,.,TRBJ2-5,TRBV19,CASSPRGAEQETQYF,TGTGCCAGTAGCCCCCGGGGGGCGGAACAAGAGACCCAGTACTTC
TRBD2,.,TRBJ2-1,TRBV5-4,CASSLDGGAGGGRNEQFF,TGTGCCAGCAGCTTGGATGGCGGCGCGGGAGGCGGGAGGAATGAGCAGTTCTTC
TRBD2,.,TRBJ2-1,TRBV9,CASSQVGGLAGGGQFF,TGTGCCAGCAGCCAAGTCGGGGGACTAGCGGGAGGGGGGCAGTTCTTC
TRBD1,.,TRBJ2-1,TRBV6-6,CASSGQGTYNEQFF,TGTGCCAGCTCCGGACAGGGCACTTACAATGAGCAGTTCTTC
TRBD2,.,TRBJ2-3,TRBV4-3,CASSQGDPGGTDTQYF,TGCGCCAGCAGCCAAGGGGACCCGGGGGGAACAGATACGCAGTATTTT
.,.,TRBJ2-7,TRBV6-1,CASSESGVGITKQYF,TGTGCCAGCAGTGAATCCGGGGTTGGGATTACGAAGCAGTACTTC
TRBD1,.,TRBJ1-1,TRBV10-3,CAITPQGGRGRTEAFF,TGTGCCATCACCCCCCAAGGCGGCAGGGGGAGGACTGAAGCTTTCTTT
TRBD1,.,TRBJ2-3,TRBV18,CASSPPRDRVKGNTDTQYF,TGTGCCAGCTCACCACCCCGGGACAGGGTAAAAGGAAACACAGATACGCAGTATTTT
TRBD1,.,TRBJ1-2,TRBV29-1,CSVGDQGQGSGYGYTF,TGCAGCGTTGGGGACCAGGGACAGGGATCTGGCTATGGCTACACCTTC
TRBD2,.,TRBJ2-1,TRBV2,CASIGLAGHSYNEQFF,TGTGCCAGCATTGGACTAGCGGGACACTCCTACAATGAGCAGTTCTTC
TRBD1,once,TRBJ1-5,TRBV2,CASSEGGQAQHF,TGTGCCAGCAGTGAAGGGGGACAGGCCCAGCATTTT
TRBD1,.,TRBJ2-7,TRBV4-1,CASSHVPGQRSYEQYF,TGCGCCAGCAGCCATGTCCCGGGACAGCGCTCCTACGAGCAGTACTTC
TRBD1,once,TRBJ2-7,TRBV5-5,CASSLAGTGGREQYF,TGTGCCAGCAGCTTGGCCGGGACAGGGGGCCGAGAGCAGTACTTC
TRBD1,.,TRBJ2-7,TRBV29-1,CSAWDRGYEQYF,TGCAGCGCTTGGGACAGGGGATACGAGCAGTACTTC
.,.,TRBJ1-4,TRBV6-1,CASSDPQGLGKLFF,TGTGCCAGCAGTGACCCCCAGGGGCTGGGAAAACTGTTTTTT
TRBD2,.,TRBJ2-1,TRBV12-5,CASGPAGEYNEQFF,TGTGCTAGTGGCCCAGCGGGAGAGTACAATGAGCAGTTCTTC
.,.,TRBJ1-4,TRBV30,CAWSRALRGEKLFF,TGTGCCTGGAGTAGGGCCCTCCGGGGTGAAAAACTGTTTTTT
TRBD2,.,TRBJ2-2,TRBV29-1,CSVDSGRNTGELFF,TGCAGCGTAGATAGCGGGAGGAACACCGGGGAGCTGTTTTTT
TRBD1,.,TRBJ2-7,TRBV7-2,CASSSYGQGARDYEQYF,TGTGCCAGCAGCTCCTACGGACAGGGGGCAAGGGACTACGAGCAGTACTTC
.,.,TRBJ2-3,TRBV7-9,CASSLGRGEDTQYF,TGTGCCAGCAGCTTAGGTCGCGGGGAAGATACGCAGTATTTT
TRBD2,.,TRBJ2-5,TRBV5-1,CASSPGGSGRGLTQYF,TGCGCCAGCAGCCCGGGGGGAAGCGGGAGGGGTTTAACCCAGTACTTC
.,.,TRBJ2-3,TRBV30,CAWSSQDTDTQYF,TGTGCCTGGAGTAGCCAGGACACAGATACGCAGTATTTT
.,.,TRBJ1-1,TRBV5-1,CASSLVQGKNTEAFF,TGCGCCAGCAGCTTGGTCCAGGGAAAGAACACTGAAGCTTTCTTT
.,once,TRBJ2-6,TRBV2,CASSQGGGANVLTF,TGTGCCAGCAGCCAGGGTGGTGGGGCCAACGTCCTGACTTTC
.,.,TRBJ2-1,TRBV13,CASSPPLLVSSSYNEQFF,TGTGCCAGCAGCCCCCCCCTACTAGTTTCAAGCTCCTACAATGAGCAGTTCTTC
.,.,TRBJ2-7,TRBV27,CASRPAGSDYEQYF,TGTGCCAGCCGGCCAGCAGGGTCCGACTACGAGCAGTACTTC
.,.,TRBJ2-7,TRBV18,CASSLAGDREQYF,TGTGCCAGCTCACTGGCGGGCGACCGCGAGCAGTACTTC
.,.,TRBJ1-4,TRBV7-6,CASSLGPGGEKLFF,TGTGCCAGCAGCTTAGGGCCCGGAGGCGAAAAACTGTTTTTT
TRBD1,.,TRBJ1-5,TRBV2,CASSEVGQRNQPQHF,TGTGCCAGCAGTGAAGTGGGACAGCGGAATCAGCCCCAGCATTTT
TRBD2,.,TRBJ2-1,TRBV4-1,CASSQAPLSGRAGEQFF,TGCGCCAGCAGCCAAGCTCCCCTTAGCGGGAGGGCCGGTGAGCAGTTCTTC
.,.,TRBJ2-1,TRBV7-6,CASSLGYREMDKSQFF,TGTGCCAGCAGCTTAGGATACAGGGAGATGGACAAGTCGCAGTTCTTC
TRBD2,.,TRBJ2-7,TRBV6-5,CASRGASGSTYEQYF,TGTGCCAGCAGGGGGGCTAGCGGGAGTACCTACGAGCAGTACTTC
.,once,TRBJ1-5,TRBV7-9,CASSLNRDQPQHF,TGTGCCAGCAGCTTAAACAGGGATCAGCCCCAGCATTTT
.,.,TRBJ1-2,TRBV7-9,CASSLVGGGYTF,TGTGCCAGCAGCTTAGTGGGAGGTGGCTACACCTTC
.,.,TRBJ1-2,TRBV27,CASSPGIGLGYTF,TGTGCCAGCAGTCCAGGGATCGGGCTTGGCTACACCTTC
.,.,TRBJ1-3,TRBV15,CATSRRTGGNTIYF,TGTGCCACCAGCAGACGGACGGGGGGAAACACCATATATTTT
TRBD2,.,TRBJ2-7,TRBV7-2,CASSLVSPRLAGGYEQYF,TGTGCCAGCAGCTTAGTTTCGCCAAGACTAGCGGGAGGTTACGAGCAGTACTTC
TRBD2,.,TRBJ2-1,TRBV6-5,CASSYSSGSVPHEQFF,TGTGCCAGCAGTTACTCGAGCGGGAGCGTCCCCCATGAGCAGTTCTTC
.,once,TRBJ1-1,TRBV6-1,CASWTVPMNTEAFF,TGTGCCAGCTGGACAGTACCAATGAACACTGAAGCTTTCTTT
.,.,TRBJ2-7,TRBV10-3,CAILRARGYEQYF,TGTGCCATCTTGCGGGCGCGAGGGTACGAGCAGTACTTC
TRBD2,.,TRBJ2-5,TRBV5-6,CASSKLAGDNQETQYF,TGTGCCAGCAGCAAATTAGCGGGAGACAACCAAGAGACCCAGTACTTC
.,.,TRBJ1-5,TRBV30,CAWSVRGRGALNQPQHF,TGTGCCTGGAGTGTACGGGGGCGGGGGGCCCTAAATCAGCCCCAGCATTTT
.,once,TRBJ1-2,TRBV28,CASSSPDYGYTF,TGTGCCAGCAGTTCCCCAGACTATGGCTACACCTTC
.,.,TRBJ1-1,TRBV2,CASRWTPNTEAFF,TGTGCCAGCAGATGGACACCTAACACTGAAGCTTTCTTT
.,.,TRBJ2-4,TRBV27,CASSLGPQGAKNIQYF,TGTGCCAGCAGTTTAGGACCACAGGGCGCCAAAAACATTCAGTACTTC
TRBD1,.,TRBJ2-1,TRBV11-3,CASSFRGQGNEQFF,TGTGCCAGCAGCTTCAGGGGGCAGGGCAATGAGCAGTTCTTC
TRBD1,.,TRBJ2-3,TRBV2,CASRRQGVVSDTQYF,TGTGCCAGCAGACGACAGGGGGTCGTCTCAGATACGCAGTATTTT
TRBD2,.,TRBJ2-1,TRBV4-3,CASSQLPLAPSSYNEQFF,TGCGCCAGCAGCCAGCTCCCACTAGCGCCGAGCTCCTACAATGAGCAGTTCTTC
.,.,TRBJ2-1,TRBV29-1,CSVDGAFTYNEQFF,TGCAGCGTTGATGGGGCCTTTACCTACAATGAGCAGTTCTTC
.,.,TRBJ1-2,TRBV7-2,CASSLVGSQSGGYTF,TGTGCCAGCAGCTTAGTCGGGAGCCAGAGCGGCGGCTACACCTTC
TRBD2,.,TRBJ2-7,TRBV10-3,CAIRRTSGSYEQYF,TGTGCCATCAGAAGGACTAGCGGGAGTTACGAGCAGTACTTC
.,.,TRBJ2-6,TRBV7-7,CASSRCKQSRANVLTF,TGTGCCAGCAGCCGATGTAAACAAAGTCGGGCCAACGTCCTGACTTTC
TRBD1,.,TRBJ1-4,TRBV15,CATSRDRAVRDRGEKLFF,TGTGCCACCAGCAGAGATCGTGCGGTGCGAGACAGGGGGGAAAAACTGTTTTTT
TRBD1,.,TRBJ2-7,TRBV19,CASTRTGSSYEQYF,TGTGCCAGTACCCGGACAGGGAGCTCCTACGAGCAGTACTTC
.,.,TRBJ1-2,TRBV30,CAWRRGGYTF,TGTGCCTGGAGGCGGGGTGGCTACACCTTC
.,once,TRBJ1-2,TRBV6-4,CASSDPPDRSNYGYTF,TGTGCCAGCAGTGACCCGCCCGACAGGTCGAACTATGGCTACACCTTC
TRBD2,once,TRBJ2-7,TRBV28,CASTGLAGGLSEQYF,TGTGCCAGCACGGGTCTAGCGGGAGGACTCAGCGAGCAGTACTTC
.,.,TRBJ2-1,TRBV29-1,CSVEGQEYNEQFF,TGCAGCGTTGAGGGTCAGGAATACAATGAGCAGTTCTTC
.,.,TRBJ1-5,TRBV19,CASSSHRAQHF,TGTGCCAGTAGTTCCCATCGAGCCCAGCATTTT